These 22 T cell receptor beta chains originate from one sample sequenced in a study of spatial heterogeneity in lung cancer. As for time point: sample taken at primary tumor resection. Whole RNA came from tumor, nontumor lung or frozen PBMC and was sequenced without being sorted. TCRdb re-derived calls from the 5' RACE reads in MiXCR, one entry per CDR3 protein. Among around 8,000 distinct CDR3 sequences listed, about 8.3% were seen once. The source was PBMCs, collected at surgery. All receptors come from a male donor with early-stage non-small cell lung cancer.

Notes on this clonotype: This beta chain lies outside the target of a library built for alpha chains; its clone size means little. The chain is built from TRBV4-3 and TRBJ2-1; 9 nucleotides align to TRBD1. Trimming at V came to 1 base and at J to 6 bases, leaving 10 bases not matched to a gene. CDR1 and CDR2 (germline): LGHNA, YSLEER. The CDR3 runs 17 residues. CDR3 residues: CASSQGLWDRASNEQFF. CDR3 coding DNA: TGCGCCAGCAGCCAAGGGCTTTGGGACAGGGCCTCCAATGAGCAGTTCTTC.

This clonotype has at least ten counts. For a library built for alpha chains, this beta chain is a stray read; little rests on its size. The gene calls are TRBV14 and TRBJ2-2; no clear D gene. The CDR3 has 13 residues. Per the germline V gene, CDR1 is SGHDN and CDR2 is FVKESK. V lost 4 bases to trimming and J lost 2 bases, with 5 bases between them. CDR3 sequence: CASSRHNTGELFF. In nucleotides, the CDR3 is TGTGCCAGCAGCCGACATAACACCGGGGAGCTGTTTTTT.

This clonotype was seen repeatedly, ten times or more. This beta chain is off target for a library built for alpha chains, so its abundance means little. V and J are TRBV5-1 and TRBJ2-1, with D perhaps TRBD2 (6 bases). This CDR3 has 14 amino acids. Trimming stripped 0 bases from V and 8 bases from J, with 12 bases between. Germline V lookup: CDR1 SGHRS, CDR2 YFSETQ. In nucleotides, the CDR3 is TGCGCCAGCAGCTTGGTTGCGGGGTCAGATGAGCAGTTCTTC. Translated, it gives CASSLVAGSDEQFF.

Details on this clonotype: This beta chain was picked up by a library intended for alpha chains and is off target, so its count carries little meaning. The rearrangement joins TRBV13 to TRBJ2-2; D is unclear. Germline CDR1 PRHDT, CDR2 FYEKMQ (reference sequence). Trimming stripped 5 bases from V and 6 bases from J, with 10 bases between. The CDR3 has 13 amino acids. CDR3 loop: CASSLHGAGELFF. Written as DNA, the CDR3 is TGTGCCAGCAGCCTACATGGGGCCGGGGAGCTGTTTTTT.

Points on this clonotype: This beta chain is a stray sequence in a library constructed for alpha chains; its clone size is not meaningful. The chain uses TRBV7-2 and TRBJ1-1, with D perhaps matching TRBD1 (6 bases). The CDR3 has 16 amino acids. Germline CDR1 is SGHTA and CDR2 is FQGNSA. V was trimmed by 1 base and J by 8 bases, leaving 20 bases between them. Here the CDR3 DNA reads TGTGCCAGCAGCTTAGACGGGACCTGGGGGGCCCCCGAAGCTTTCTTT. Its translation: CASSLDGTWGAPEAFF. Filled out from reference TRBV7-2 and TRBJ1-1, the complete variable domain reads GAGVSQSPSNKVTEKGKDVELRCDPISGHTALYWYRQSLGQGLEFLIYFQGNSAPDKSGLPSDRFSAERTGGSVSTLTIQRTQQEDSAVYLCASSLDGTWGAPEAFFGQGTRLTVV.

This clonotype appeared many times. Being off target in a library aimed at alpha chains, this beta chain has a size of little meaning. The chain recombines TRBV7-9 with TRBJ1-1; TRBD1 is a possible D gene (5 bases). There are 15 residues in the CDR3. V was clipped by 5 bases and J by 7 bases, with 20 bases between them. CDR1 and CDR2 from the germline V gene are SEHNR and FQNEAQ (reference sequence). Here the CDR3 DNA reads TGTGCCAGCAGCCCAGAAATGTGGCAGGGAGGTGAAGCTTTCTTT. Translated: CASSPEMWQGGEAFF.

This clonotype was found many times. The library was designed around alpha chains, so this beta chain is a stray read whose abundance carries little weight. The chain combines TRBV20-1 with TRBJ1-2; possibly TRBD1 for D (6 bases). Trimming removed 0 bases at V and 6 bases at J, with 14 bases between. The V gene's germline CDR1 is DFQATT and CDR2 SNEGSKA (reference sequence). The CDR3 contains 14 residues. The CDR3: CSARDLGQNDGYTF. CDR3 coding DNA: TGCAGTGCTAGAGATTTAGGACAGAATGATGGCTACACCTTC.

This clonotype was detected ten times or more. This beta chain is off target for a library built for alpha chains, so its abundance means little. The chain employs TRBV20-1 and TRBJ2-3; no clear D. Germline values: CDR1 DFQATT, CDR2 SNEGSKA (reference sequence). The CDR3 has 12 residues. Trimming removed 6 bases at V and 0 bases at J, with 7 bases between. CDR3 DNA sequence: TGCAGTGCCTCCTATAGCACAGATACGCAGTATTTT. Its translation: CSASYSTDTQYF.

This clonotype appeared many times. Because this beta chain is a stray read in a library intended to capture alpha chains, its abundance should not be given much weight. V gene TRBV5-1 combines with J gene TRBJ1-1; a weak D match, TRBD1 (5 bases). CDR1 SGHRS and CDR2 YFSETQ come from the germline V gene. V lost 1 base, J lost 1 base, and 11 bases lay in between. CDR3 length: 15 residues. This CDR3 reads CASSLLAGTNTEAFF. DNA for the CDR3: TGCGCCAGCAGCTTGTTGGCAGGGACGAACACTGAAGCTTTCTTT.

This clonotype is large within its sample. This beta chain lies outside the target of a library built for alpha chains; its clone size means little. This CDR3 is CASSYSTGYEQFF. CDR3 nucleotides: TGTGCCAGCAGTTACTCGACCGGCTATGAGCAGTTCTTC. The chain recombines TRBV6-2 or TRBV6-3 with TRBJ2-1; D uncertain. Germline-derived CDR1 and CDR2 are MNHEY and SVGEGT. The CDR3 extends over 13 amino acids. V was shortened by 0 bases and J by 8 bases, with 8 bases between the two germline ends.

This clonotype has at least ten counts. This beta chain came through as a stray read in a library set up for alpha chains, and its size says little. The chain recombines TRBV11-3 with TRBJ2-7, with TRBD1 as a possible D gene (6 bases). V lost 5 bases and J lost 2, with 16 bases in between. The CDR3 extends over 15 amino acids. CDR1 and CDR2 from the germline V gene are SGHNT and YENEEA. The CDR3 here is CASSPGVQGAYEQYF. In nucleotides, the CDR3 is TGTGCCAGCAGCCCAGGGGTCCAAGGAGCCTACGAGCAGTACTTC.

This clonotype was recorded at least ten times. Within a library made for alpha chains, this beta chain is off target, and its count is uninformative. The chain carries TRBV29-1 and TRBJ2-7; D possibly corresponds to TRBD1 (6 bases). The CDR3 contains 12 residues. Germline CDR1 and CDR2: SQVTM and ANQGSEA. Trimming cost V 4 bases and J 5 bases, with 12 bases left between them. The CDR3 DNA is TGCAGCGTTGCCCAACAGGGCCACGAGCAGTACTTC. It specifies CSVAQQGHEQYF.

As for this clonotype: This beta chain is a stray read from a library made for alpha chains; its abundance is not meaningful. The rearrangement joins TRBV3-1 to TRBJ2-7, with D possibly being TRBD1 (6 bases). With 0 bases removed from V and 4 bases from J, the gap between germline ends came to 10 bases. Germline V gene data show CDR1 as LGHDT and CDR2 as YNNKEL (reference sequence). The CDR3 consists of 14 residues. The CDR3 DNA sequence: TGTGCCAGCAGCCAAGAAGGGGGACGTTACGAGCAGTACTTC. This translates into CASSQEGGRYEQYF.

The sample holds many counts of this clonotype. Little can be read into the size of this beta chain, an off-target read in a library designed for alpha chains. The V gene is TRBV5-4, the J gene TRBJ2-2; the match to TRBD1 covers 10 bases. J lost 7 bases, V lost 0 bases, and 3 bases had no gene match. Per germline, CDR1 SGHNT and CDR2 YYREEE (reference sequence). This CDR3 has 15 amino acids. CDR3 sequence: CASSLETGGHGELFF. The CDR3 bases are TGTGCCAGCAGCTTGGAGACAGGGGGCCACGGGGAGCTGTTTTTT.

This clonotype was counted ten times or more. This beta chain is an off-target read within a library intended for alpha chains, so its frequency means little. This sequence joins TRBV6-1 and TRBJ2-7; D uncertain. The CDR3 has 14 amino acids. Germline V gives CDR1 MNHNS, CDR2 SASEGT. Between the trimmed V and J ends, which lost 3 bases and 2 bases, there was a span of 11 bases. CDR3 residues: CASSEWSDTYEQYF. The CDR3 coding sequence is TGTGCCAGCAGTGAGTGGTCCGATACCTACGAGCAGTACTTC.

Regarding this clonotype: Within a library made for alpha chains, this beta chain is off target, and its count is uninformative. The chain uses TRBV6-1 and TRBJ2-7, with a tentative D call TRBD1 (5 bases). The CDR3 length is 14 residues. Germline values: CDR1 MNHNS, CDR2 SASEGT. V was clipped by 9 bases and J by 4 bases, with 19 bases between them. CDR3 region: CASEWTRGPYEQYF. Written as DNA, the CDR3 is TGTGCCAGTGAATGGACACGCGGCCCTTACGAGCAGTACTTC.

This clonotype was observed at least ten times. As an off-target read in a library built for alpha chains, this beta chain has a frequency of little significance. The gene calls are TRBV4-1 and TRBJ2-1; 10 positions agree with TRBD2. After removal of 0 bases from V and 4 bases from J, the junction contained 9 bases not matched to a gene. This CDR3 region has 18 residues. The germline V gene has CDR1 MGHRA and CDR2 YSYEKL. In DNA form, the CDR3 reads TGCGCCAGCAGCCAAGAGTCTTTTGGACTAGCGGTATACAATGAGCAGTTCTTC. Translating gives CASSQESFGLAVYNEQFF.

There are many counts of this clonotype. This beta chain appears as a stray read in a library generated for alpha chains; its size is not informative. V usage is TRBV20-1 and J usage is TRBJ1-4; D possibly corresponds to TRBD1 (6 bases). Germline assignment: CDR1 DFQATT and CDR2 SNEGSKA (reference sequence). CDR3 size: 12 residues. Trimming stripped 4 bases from V and 7 bases from J, with 10 bases between. CDR3 coding DNA: TGCAGTGCTACAGGGGCGCGTGAAAAACTGTTTTTT. This sequence encodes CSATGAREKLFF.

This clonotype was seen repeatedly, ten times or more. Because the library targeted alpha chains, this beta chain is an off-target read whose size means little. The chain couples TRBV29-1 to TRBJ2-1; possibly TRBD2 for D (6 bases). The V and J ends lost 7 bases and 0 bases respectively, with 25 bases between them. CDR1 and CDR2 from the germline V gene are SQVTM and ANQGSEA. The CDR3 extends over 18 amino acids. The CDR3: CSATGDQVSGRSYNEQFF. The DNA of the CDR3 is TGCAGCGCAACGGGGGATCAAGTAAGCGGACGCTCCTACAATGAGCAGTTCTTC.

The sample holds many counts of this clonotype. For a library built for alpha chains, this beta chain is a stray read; little rests on its size. The chain carries TRBV4-2 and TRBJ2-1; no clear D. The CDR3 has 15 residues. Trimming took 7 bases from V and 7 from J, leaving 20 bases between them. The V gene's germline CDR1 is LGHNA and CDR2 YNFKEQ. CDR3 region: CASTRLPAAGNEQFF. For the CDR3, the DNA is TGTGCCAGCACCCGTCTCCCGGCTGCCGGGAATGAGCAGTTCTTC.

This clonotype was observed many times. Because the library targeted alpha chains, this beta chain is an off-target read whose size means little. This chain uses TRBV6-1 with TRBJ2-7, with 8 nucleotides matching TRBD2. V shed 5 bases, J shed 4 bases, and the junction held 4 bases outside the gene matches. This CDR3 contains 13 residues. In germline, CDR1 is MNHNS, CDR2 SASEGT. The CDR3 loop reads CASSTGGGYEQYF. The CDR3 region has the DNA TGTGCCAGCAGTACGGGAGGGGGTTACGAGCAGTACTTC.

This clonotype was observed many times. With the library built for alpha chains, this beta chain is off target and its frequency is not meaningful. The gene calls are TRBV27 and TRBJ1-1; perhaps TRBD1 as D (6 bases). Germline V gene lookup returns CDR1 MNHEY and CDR2 SMNVEV (reference sequence). This CDR3 has 13 amino acids. Trimming removed 2 bases from V and 12 bases from J, with 16 bases in between. For the CDR3, the DNA is TGTGCCAGCAGTTTACCTGGGGGGCGCAAAACTTTCTTT. This encodes CASSLPGGRKTFF.